This T cell receptor (beta chain) was observed in a study of Graves' ophthalmopathy and Graves' hyperthyroidism (dated by TCRdb to the late 2010s). Notes on the research overall: A patient counted as having stable hyperthyroidism if there was no progression to ophthalmopathy within 18 months of follow-up. The study used TCR beta repertoire signatures to distinguish Graves' ophthalmopathy from Graves' hyperthyroidism and to predict progression to ophthalmopathy. In total, 135 blood samples were TCR-sequenced: approximately 42 ophthalmopathy, approximately 75 hyperthyroidism and some 17 hyperthyroidism-to-ophthalmopathy patients. To explore V-J signatures distinguishing ophthalmopathy from hyperthyroidism, a discovery set of around 100 patients (43 ophthalmopathy, over 55 stable hyperthyroidism) was enrolled. An independent validation cohort comprised 18 to 20 hyperthyroidism patients and some 16 patients who later progressed from hyperthyroidism to ophthalmopathy. In over 5 hyperthyroidism patients, the T-cell repertoire of thyroid tissue was compared with the T-cell repertoire of blood. After sampling, hyperthyroidism patients received methimazole starting at 30 mg daily, and ophthalmopathy patients received high-dose intravenous methylprednisolone. Broad study findings and their caveats: The 13-signature model separated ophthalmopathy from stable hyperthyroidism with 85% to 90% sensitivity and about 81% specificity in cross-validation, and 80%/75% in the test set. In validation, the model predicted ophthalmopathy progression with about 71% sensitivity and 72.22% specificity; roughly 12 predicted patients were CT-confirmed with GO in a median of roughly 6.8 months. Sample size was not statistically predetermined, and group allocation was not concealed from the investigators. Most expanded thyroid clonotypes with frequency above 0.001 were also detected in blood, suggesting blood repertoires may reflect the thyroid immune response.

Hyperthyroidism patients were newly diagnosed, were aged 18 to 65 years, and had a disease duration under 2 months. Patients with other autoimmune diseases, uncontrolled infections, pregnancy or lactation were excluded from the study. Clinical symptoms, serum thyroxine, TRAb, thyroid ultrasound and orbital computed tomography formed the basis of the diagnosis. Total RNA was extracted with Trizol reagent and quality-checked on an Agilent 2100 Bioanalyzer. At the junction V is shortened by 0 bases and J by 3 bases, with 10 bases in between. CDR1 and CDR2, per the germline V gene, are SGDLS and YYNGEE. Reading from cysteine to phenylalanine, the CDR3 counts 14 amino acids. Only the CDR3 DNA stays, 42 bases, in frame from base 1. For repertoire sequencing, the TCR beta CDR3 regions were amplified from RNA transcripts. A first-round RT-PCR used HTBI primers with the Qiagen OneStep RT-PCR kit, followed by a second-round multiplex PCR, size selection and purification. Sequencing of the libraries was carried out on an Illumina HiSeq2000 in paired-end mode with 100 bp reads. Per the original workflow: Reads were processed with SOAPnuke, discarding reads with adapters, uncalled bases, mean Phred below 15, or no exact constant-primer or identifier match. COPE v1.2.5 was used to merge the high-quality paired reads. Each unique nucleotide sequence was treated as a clonotype, and MiTCR v1.1 was used to align the clonotypes to the IMGT TRB V, D and J references. Analysis was restricted to V-J combinations with a frequency above 0.0001, which covered roughly 99% of repertoires. A TCR clonal expansion and chaos score per V-J combination was defined as the ratio of F50 clonal expansion to chaos observed in the TCRdist matrix. Welch's t-statistics and random forest were used to narrow the features down to more than 10 V-J combinations, which were then fed into a naive Bayes classifier. The similarity between thyroid and blood repertoires was quantified using the Morisita-Horn index. Clones were called with MiXCR by TCRdb after fastp trimmed the public reads at Q25, and only in-frame beta chains were retained. Under each unique CDR3 protein, matching rows form one entry showing the most common genes and DNA. These V and J calls rely on TCRdb rather than the paper's analysis. The sample contains around 1.1 million distinct CDR3 sequences, about 36% of them found a single time. The ten largest clones represent around 10% of the sample.

Regarding this clonotype: No antigen is known for it. One base away there is no much larger clone; base qualities are not given.

The sample comprised peripheral blood or thyroid tissue (not recorded which). This clonotype was sampled from an adult man with Graves' hyperthyroidism. This sequence uses TRBV9 and TRBJ2-7; no D gene call is confident. Here the CDR3 is given as CASSVGARNYEQYF. The bases read TGTGCCAGCAGCGTAGGTGCCCGGAACTACGAGCAGTACTTC. This CDR3, with the reference TRBV9 and TRBJ2-7 proteins standing in past its ends, gives the full variable domain DSGVTQTPKHLITATGQRVTLRCSPRSGDLSVYWYQQSLDQGLQFLIQYYNGEERAKGNILERFSAQQFPDLHSELNLSSLELGDSALYFCASSVGARNYEQYFGPGTRLTVT.